Listed below are T cell receptor beta chains from one sample, sequenced in a study of cytomegalovirus exposure and HLA in healthy donors. Some clones are missing from TCRdb's copy, which holds only in-frame ones; the method was immunoSEQ multiplex PCR. The sample contains under 200,000 clones, around 68% of which appear only once. Sequenced material: PBMCs. The origin of the receptors is a middle-aged man in good health and CMV-seronegative. CDR3s include the opening cysteine and the closing phenylalanine or tryptophan. Part of the rows lack a size; the others show once, few, many or a class for expanded clones.

V gene | clone size | CDR3 protein
TRBV5-1 | . | CASSLGPQGAGTEAFF
TRBV7-3 | few | CASSLNGGAGGLPDTQYF
TRBV4-1 | . | CASSQEPRDTEAFF
TRBV6-6 | few | CASSYGGQGVHEQYF
TRBV9 | few | CASSDGTGAAQQYF
TRBV6-6 | . | CASSRRTSELAEQYF
TRBV5-1 | . | CASSSVTGNTEAFF
TRBV19 | . | CASSSTTREKLFF
TRBV7-9 | . | CASSADRGFSSYEQYF
TRBV11-2 | . | CASSLGPGGLYTEAFF
TRBV4-3 | . | CASSLLAGAGDTQYF
TRBV6-5 | . | CASSYSNSWSGYTF
TRBV5-1 | . | CASSPGTGTNQPQHF
TRBV5-4 | few | CASTIGAPNSPLHF
TRBV9 | . | CASSGTDFYQPQHF
TRBV6-5 | . | CASSYETRGTGELFF
TRBV19 | . | CASTSVGDTYNEQFF
TRBV28 | . | CASSTAGAGNQPQHF
TRBV7-2 | . | CASSQQGAGETQYF
TRBV14 | . | CASSAQLGNSPLHF
TRBV7-2 | few | CASATTTEGARTDTQYF
TRBV9 | . | CASSQTGGNEQFF
TRBV5-8 | . | CASIFLKTGFTTNEKLFF
TRBV7-2 | . | CASTLRGGITEAFF
TRBV6-5 | . | CASSVSWGGEQYF
TRBV7-2 | . | CASSSDRGRYEQYF
TRBV6-5 | . | CASSIVRDSPLHF
TRBV5-6 | . | CASSLEPTSLLITGELFF
TRBV5-4 | . | CASSSGQGSYEQYF
TRBV9 | . | CASSVEWGETYEQYF
TRBV29-1 | . | CSVGSSYEQYF
TRBV4-1 | . | CASSQDTSKGWTTNEKLFF
TRBV6-6 | . | CASSPRDRGPFEQYF
TRBV10-3 | . | CAISGGTGFSNYGYTF
TRBV18 | . | CASSPGTGGFDEQFF
TRBV7-2 | few | CASSFGGSWSGANVLTF